Given below is one T cell receptor beta chain in context. Antigen: not known. A read error is possible here, since a much larger clone lies one base away. These data belong to a study of T cells in Graves' hyperthyroidism and ophthalmopathy. Study-level points and caveats: Blood shared most expanded thyroid clonotypes above 0.001.

From germline, CDR1 is DFQATT and CDR2 SNEGSKA (reference sequence). CDR3 length: 11 amino acids. Amplified regions were TCR beta CDR3 sequences from RNA transcripts. TCR CDR3 regions were first amplified by RT-PCR with HTBI primers. TCRdb redid the calling of the multiplex PCR reads with MiXCR, one entry per CDR3 protein. The table lists 300,000 to 350,000 distinct CDR3 sequences, under 25% of them singletons. Sequencing was performed on blood. The chain joins TRBV20-1 to TRBJ2-7; TRBD2 might be the D (5 bases). The TCR comes from a woman aged 45-60 years with Graves' hyperthyroidism. CDR3 sequence: CSASREYGQYF. CDR3 DNA: TGCAGTGCTAGTAGGGAGTACGGGCAGTACTTC.